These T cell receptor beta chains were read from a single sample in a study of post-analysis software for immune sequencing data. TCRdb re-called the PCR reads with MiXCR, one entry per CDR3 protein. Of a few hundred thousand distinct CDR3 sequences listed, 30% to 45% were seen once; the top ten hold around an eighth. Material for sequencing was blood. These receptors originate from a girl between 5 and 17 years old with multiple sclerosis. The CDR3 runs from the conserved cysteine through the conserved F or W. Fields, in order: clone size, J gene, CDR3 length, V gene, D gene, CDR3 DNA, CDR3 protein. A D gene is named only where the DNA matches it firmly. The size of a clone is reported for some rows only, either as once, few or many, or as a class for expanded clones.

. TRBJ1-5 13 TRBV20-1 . TGCAGTGCTAGAAGCGTCTACAATCAGCCCCAGCATTTT CSARSVYNQPQHF
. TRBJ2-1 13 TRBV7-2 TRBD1 TGTGCCAGCAGCAAATCGGGACAGCGGGAGCAGTTCTTC CASSKSGQREQFF
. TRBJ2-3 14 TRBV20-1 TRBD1 TGCAGTGCTAGAGATGGACAGGGCACAGATACGCAGTATTTT CSARDGQGTDTQYF
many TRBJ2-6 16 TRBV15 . TGTGCCACCAGCAGGGACATTATGACAGGGGCCAACGTCCTGACTTTC CATSRDIMTGANVLTF
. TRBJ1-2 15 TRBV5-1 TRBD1 TGCGCCAGCAGCCCGACCATAGGACAGGGCTATGGCTACACCTTC CASSPTIGQGYGYTF
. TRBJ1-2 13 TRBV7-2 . TGTGCCAGCAGCTCCTCGTGGCTCTATGGCTACACCTTC CASSSSWLYGYTF
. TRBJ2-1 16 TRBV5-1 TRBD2 TGCGCCAGCAGTTATTACACTAGCGGCTCCTACAATGAGCAGTTCTTC CASSYYTSGSYNEQFF
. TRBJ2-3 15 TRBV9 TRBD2 TGTGCCAGCAGCGTTAGTAGCGGGGGCACAGATACGCAGTATTTT CASSVSSGGTDTQYF
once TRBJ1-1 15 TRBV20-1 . TGCAGTGCTAGAGACCCCTGGGGGCGGGACACTGAAGCTTTCTTT CSARDPWGRDTEAFF
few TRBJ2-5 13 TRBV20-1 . TGCAGTGCTAGAGATCGGACAGAAAGGACCCAGTACTTC CSARDRTERTQYF
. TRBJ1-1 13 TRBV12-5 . TGTGCTAGTGGGCAGGGCCTGAACGCTGAAACTTTCTTT CASGQGLNAETFF
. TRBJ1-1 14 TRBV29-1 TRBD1 TGCAGCACTAGACAGGGGGGCATGAACACTGAAGCTTTCTTT CSTRQGGMNTEAFF
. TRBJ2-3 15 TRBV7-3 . TGTGCCAGCAGCATAGGGGACTTTGGCACAGATACGCAGTATTTT CASSIGDFGTDTQYF
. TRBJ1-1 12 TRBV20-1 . TGCAGTGCTAGGGTCCAGGGCACTGAAGCTTTCTTT CSARVQGTEAFF
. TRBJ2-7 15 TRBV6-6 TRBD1 TGTGCCAGCAGACCCGGACAGGGGAATTTCTACGAGCAGTACTTC CASRPGQGNFYEQYF
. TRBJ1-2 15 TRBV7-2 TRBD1 TGTGCCAGCAGCTCAGGGGGGACGGGCAACTATGGCTACACCTTC CASSSGGTGNYGYTF
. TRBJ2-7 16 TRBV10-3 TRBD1 TGTGCCATCAGTGAGTCCTGGACAGGCGTCTCCTACGAGCAGTACTTC CAISESWTGVSYEQYF
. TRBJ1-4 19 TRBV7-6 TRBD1 TGTGCCAGCAGCCTCGAGCTTGGGGACAGGGGTGCAACTAATGAAAAACTGTTTTTT CASSLELGDRGATNEKLFF
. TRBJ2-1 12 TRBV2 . TGTGCCAGCAGCGCCCTAGCAGAGGAGCAGTTCTTC CASSALAEEQFF
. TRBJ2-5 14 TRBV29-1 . TGCAGCGTTAGGGGCCGGCAGGCCTGGGAGACCCAGTACTTC CSVRGRQAWETQYF
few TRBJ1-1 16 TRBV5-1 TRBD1 TGCGCCAGCAGCTTTGCGGACAGGGGTACGAACACTGAAGCTTTCTTT CASSFADRGTNTEAFF
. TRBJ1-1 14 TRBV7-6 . TGTGCCAGCAGCTCAGGGACCGTGGACACTGAAGCTTTCTTT CASSSGTVDTEAFF
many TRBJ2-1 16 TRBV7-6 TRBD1 TGTGCCAGCAGCTCCCCCGGGACAGGGGGCTACAATGAGCAGTTCTTC CASSSPGTGGYNEQFF
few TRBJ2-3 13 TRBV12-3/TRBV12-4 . TGTGCCAGCAGCCTTGATGACACAGATACGCAGTATTTT CASSLDDTDTQYF
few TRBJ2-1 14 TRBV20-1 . TGCAGTGCTAGTGGGGGGCTTGGAAACAATGAGCAGTTCTTC CSASGGLGNNEQFF
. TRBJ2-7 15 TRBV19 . TGTGCCAGTAGTATAGATAGCCCCTTGGGCTACGAGCAGTACTTC CASSIDSPLGYEQYF
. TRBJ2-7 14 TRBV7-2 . TGTGCCAGCAGCTCAGACAGCTTCTCCTACGAGCAGTACTTC CASSSDSFSYEQYF
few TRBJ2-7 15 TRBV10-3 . TGTGCCATCAGTGAGAAATCGCTCGCCGGGTACGAGCAGTACTTC CAISEKSLAGYEQYF
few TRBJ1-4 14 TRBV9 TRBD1 TGTGCCAGCAGCGTCGACAGGGGTAATGAAAAACTGTTTTTT CASSVDRGNEKLFF
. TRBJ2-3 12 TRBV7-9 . TGTGCCAGCCGGGACCGGGACGAGTCCCAGTATTTT CASRDRDESQYF
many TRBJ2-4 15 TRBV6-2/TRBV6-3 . TGTGCCAGCAGTTCACCGGACCCCACCGACAACATTCAGTACTTC CASSSPDPTDNIQYF
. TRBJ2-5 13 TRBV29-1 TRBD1 TGCAGCGTTTCGAGGGGGCGACAAGAGACCCAGTACTTC CSVSRGRQETQYF
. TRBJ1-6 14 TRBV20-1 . TGCAGTGCTTTGGCGGCTGACTATAATTCACCCCTCCACTTT CSALAADYNSPLHF
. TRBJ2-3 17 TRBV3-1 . TGCGCCAGCAGCTCATCAGCGGGTCCCCTCGGCACAGATACGCAGTATTTT CASSSSAGPLGTDTQYF
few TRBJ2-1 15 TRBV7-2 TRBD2 TGTGCCAGCAGCTCCCTAGCGGGGGTTGGCAATGAGCAGTTCTTC CASSSLAGVGNEQFF
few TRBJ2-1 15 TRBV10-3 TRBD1 TGTGCCATCGGGGGGGACAGGGGGACCTACAATGAGCAGTTCTTC CAIGGDRGTYNEQFF
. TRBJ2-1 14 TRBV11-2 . TGTGCCAGCAGCTTAGATCAACCGGGGGCTGAGCAGTTCTTC CASSLDQPGAEQFF
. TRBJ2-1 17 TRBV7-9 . TGTGCCAGCAGCTTAGAGGAGGTCGGCCCCCATTACAATGAGCAGTTCTTC CASSLEEVGPHYNEQFF
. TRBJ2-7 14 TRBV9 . TGTGCCAGCAGCGTAGGACAGGTTTCAGGGGAGCAGTACTTC CASSVGQVSGEQYF
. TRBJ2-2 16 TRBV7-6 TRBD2 TGTGCCAGCAGCCCCCATACTAGCGGGGGAGTCGGGGAGCTGTTTTTT CASSPHTSGGVGELFF
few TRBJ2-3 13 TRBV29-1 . TGCAGCGTTGATGGTCAGGGAGAAGATACGCAGTATTTT CSVDGQGEDTQYF
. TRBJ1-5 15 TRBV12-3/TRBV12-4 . TGTGCCAGCAGCCTTAGAGAGTCGGAGGGGCAGCCCCAGCATTTT CASSLRESEGQPQHF
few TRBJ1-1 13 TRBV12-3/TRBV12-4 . TGTGCCAGCAGCGGACAGACGGACACTGAAGCTTTCTTT CASSGQTDTEAFF
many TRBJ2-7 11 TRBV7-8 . TGTGCCAGCAGCATTTCCTACGAGCAGTACTTC CASSISYEQYF
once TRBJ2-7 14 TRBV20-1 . TGCAGTGCTGACGGCAGGGCCAGGGATTACGAGCAGTACTTC CSADGRARDYEQYF
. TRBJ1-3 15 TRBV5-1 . TGCGCCAGCAGCTTGGTTGGGCAAGACGGAAACACCATATATTTT CASSLVGQDGNTIYF
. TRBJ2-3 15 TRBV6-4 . TGTGCCAGCAGTGACTCCTCAGGGGAGCGAAATACGCAGTATTTT CASSDSSGERNTQYF
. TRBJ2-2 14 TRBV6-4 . TGTGCCAGCAGTCCCGGCCTCCTTGGGGGGGAGCTGTTTTTT CASSPGLLGGELFF
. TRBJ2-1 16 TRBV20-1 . TGCAGTGCTAGATCAACAAGGGGGGGGGCCTTGAATGAGCAGTTCTTC CSARSTRGGALNEQFF
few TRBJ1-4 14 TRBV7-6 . TGTGCCAGCAGCTTAGGGACAGCGGATGAAAAACTGTTTTTT CASSLGTADEKLFF